Following are 20 T cell receptor beta chains from one sample sequenced in a study of cytomegalovirus exposure and HLA in healthy donors. PCR used 60 Vbeta primers and 13 Jbeta primers. Method: immunoSEQ multiplex PCR; TCRdb's copy keeps in-frame clones and lacks some. The sample yields roughly 290,000 clones, roughly 80% seen once. Input material: PBMCs. The receptor set was obtained from a girl aged 2 to 10 in good health and CMV-seronegative.

This clone was found a few times. The chain links TRBV7-9 to TRBJ2-7; 9 bases line up with TRBD1. With V trimmed by 4 bases and J by 2 bases, 9 bases remained unmatched. Per germline, CDR1 SEHNR and CDR2 FQNEAQ (reference sequence). CDR3 length: 16 residues. CDR3 nucleotide sequence: TGTGCCAGCAGCTCCGGAGGACAGGGGAGACCCTACGAGCAGTACTTC. Its protein product is CASSSGGQGRPYEQYF.

V is TRBV5-1 and J is TRBJ2-1; TRBD2 matches 8 bases. Per germline, CDR1 SGHRS and CDR2 YFSETQ. With V trimmed by 6 bases and J by 4 bases, 9 bases remained unmatched. The CDR3 covers 15 residues. CDR3: CASMSARGVYNEQFF. DNA of the CDR3: TGCGCCAGCATGTCCGCGCGGGGGGTTTACAATGAGCAGTTCTTC.

This chain connects TRBV4-1 to TRBJ2-3; 7 bases align to TRBD1. The CDR3 is 18 amino acids. V lost 4 bases to trimming and J lost 0 bases; unmatched junction nucleotides: 13. Germline V lookup: CDR1 MGHRA, CDR2 YSYEKL. The CDR3, as DNA: TGCGCCAGCAGCCCAGGGCCAGGACAGGCCCCTAGCACAGATACGCAGTATTTT. Translation gives CASSPGPGQAPSTDTQYF.

The chain employs TRBV5-1 and TRBJ2-3; 9 positions agree with TRBD2. CDR3 length: 19 amino acids. The germline V gene encodes CDR1 SGHRS and CDR2 YFSETQ. V shed 4 bases and J 3 bases; nucleotides not matched to a gene: 18. CDR3 region: CASSLRGAGGLAITDTQYF. DNA for the CDR3: TGCGCCAGCAGCCTTCGCGGGGCCGGGGGACTAGCAATAACAGATACGCAGTATTTT.

This chain uses TRBV28 with TRBJ2-5, with a possible D match to TRBD2 (6 bases). The V and J ends lost 1 base and 2 bases respectively, with 11 bases between them. This CDR3 region has 15 residues. Germline values: CDR1 MDHEN, CDR2 SYDVKM. The CDR3 region has the DNA TGTGCCAGCAGTTTATACGGGGGACGACAAGAGACCCAGTACTTC. As protein: CASSLYGGRQETQYF.

The gene calls are TRBV7-9 and TRBJ2-3; tentatively, D is TRBD2 (5 bases). This CDR3 is built from 14 residues. The V gene lost 1 base and the J gene lost 4 bases, with 9 bases spanning the gap. Germline CDR1 is SEHNR and CDR2 is FQNEAQ (reference sequence). The CDR3 reads CASSLGLSPDTQYF. In DNA form, the CDR3 reads TGTGCCAGCAGCTTAGGACTATCTCCAGATACGCAGTATTTT.

The J gene is TRBJ1-1, the V gene TRBV5-1; D not certain. Germline V gene sequence: CDR1 SGHRS, CDR2 YFSETQ. Between the trimmed V and J ends, which lost 0 bases and 1 base, there was a span of 4 bases. The length of the CDR3 is 13 residues. CDR3: CASSLDKNTEAFF. The CDR3 nucleotides are TGCGCCAGCAGCTTGGACAAGAACACTGAAGCTTTCTTT.

Comment on this clone: The same CDR3 can be traced to other DNA sequences in this sample. This sequence joins TRBV4-2 and TRBJ2-3; 9 bases line up with TRBD2. This CDR3 comprises 19 residues. J gave up 3 bases and V 4 bases, and 17 bases lay outside the gene matches. The V gene's germline CDR1 is LGHNA and CDR2 YNFKEQ. For the CDR3, the DNA is TGTGCCAGCAGCCCCGTGGGGCGGGGGGGCGGAGGATCAACAGATACGCAGTATTTT. Amino acid sequence: CASSPVGRGGGGSTDTQYF.

The chain has TRBV5-6 and TRBJ1-6; weak D call: TRBD1 (6 bases). The CDR3 loop spans 17 amino acids. The germline CDR1 and CDR2 sequences are SGHDT and YYEEEE. The V end lost 1 base, the J end lost 10 bases, and 21 bases lay between the germline ends. DNA of the CDR3: TGTGCCAGCAGCTTGATAATCCGGGACACGGAGTTATCACCCCTCCACTTT. It codes for CASSLIIRDTELSPLHF.

V usage is TRBV5-4 and J usage is TRBJ1-1; the D gene is possibly TRBD1 (5 bases). Looked up from germline, CDR1 is SGHNT and CDR2 is YYREEE (reference sequence). V was cut by 3 bases and J by 5 bases, with 11 bases left in between. The CDR3 length is 13 residues. The CDR3: CASSSPGFTEAFF. The CDR3 region has the DNA TGTGCCAGCAGCTCCCCAGGGTTTACTGAAGCTTTCTTT. Drawing the rest from reference TRBV5-4 and TRBJ1-1, the complete variable domain is ETGVTQSPTHLIKTRGQQVTLRCSSQSGHNTVSWYQQALGQGPQFIFQYYREEENGRGNFPPRFSGLQFPNYSSELNVNALELDDSALYLCASSSPGFTEAFFGQGTRLTVV.

The chain links TRBV28 to TRBJ1-5, with D maybe TRBD1 (6 bases). The CDR3 runs to 15 residues. With 7 bases removed from V and 2 bases from J, the gap between germline ends came to 15 bases. Germline CDR1 is MDHEN and CDR2 is SYDVKM. The CDR3 DNA is TGTGCCAGCATCGATCAGGGGAACGGCAATCAGCCCCAGCATTTT. Encoded protein: CASIDQGNGNQPQHF.

The CDR3 coding sequence is TGTGCCAGCAGCTTTGGGCCCCAGCGGGACTCCTACGAGCAGTACTTC. Translated, it gives CASSFGPQRDSYEQYF. The chain employs TRBV5-5 and TRBJ2-7; the match to TRBD2 covers 7 bases. The junction had 8 bases not matched to a gene; V was cut back by 2 bases and J by 0 bases. This CDR3 has 16 amino acids. Germline V gives CDR1 SGHKS, CDR2 YYEKEE (reference sequence).

The chain joins TRBV5-4 to TRBJ1-5, with 7 bases identical to TRBD1. From germline, CDR1 is SGHNT and CDR2 YYREEE (reference sequence). Losses at the gene ends were 2 bases for V and 7 bases for J; bases not matched to a gene: 6. The CDR3 runs to 14 residues. Here the CDR3 DNA reads TGTGCCAGCAGCTTAGGGGGCGCAGGGCAGCCCCAGCATTTT. Encoded protein: CASSLGGAGQPQHF.

This sequence joins TRBV2 and TRBJ2-2; D gene uncertain. Trimming stripped 7 bases from V and 1 base from J, with 13 bases between. CDR1 is SNHLY and CDR2 is FYNNEI in the germline V gene. There are 15 residues in the CDR3. The CDR3 DNA reads as TGTGCCAGCACTATAAATGTTGGGAACACCGGGGAGCTGTTTTTT. It specifies CASTINVGNTGELFF.

This chain's CDR3 is CASSPPTSGIDNEQFF. CDR3 DNA: TGTGCCAGCTCACCACCGACTAGCGGGATAGACAATGAGCAGTTCTTC. The chain combines TRBV18 with TRBJ2-1, with TRBD2 identical over 11 bases. The CDR3 sequence is 16 residues long. V was pared by 0 bases and J by 5 bases, with 3 bases of the junction left unmatched. Germline V gene sequence: CDR1 KGHSH, CDR2 LQKENI.

V is TRBV4-1 and J is TRBJ2-3; D unclear. Germline V gene lookup returns CDR1 MGHRA and CDR2 YSYEKL. The CDR3 covers 12 residues. The germline V and J ends were trimmed by 4 bases and 1 base, with 3 bases remaining between them. The CDR3 DNA reads as TGCGCCAGCAGCCGAGGCACAGATACGCAGTATTTT. Translated, it gives CASSRGTDTQYF.

This clone was seen once. This chain connects TRBV18 to TRBJ2-1, with D perhaps matching TRBD1 (6 bases). Germline values: CDR1 KGHSH, CDR2 LQKENI. The CDR3 spans 13 residues. Between the trimmed V and J ends, which lost 0 bases and 6 bases, there was a span of 6 bases. The CDR3 DNA is TGTGCCAGCTCACCACCGACAGGCAATGAGCAGTTCTTC. Amino acids: CASSPPTGNEQFF. The whole variable domain, filled in from reference TRBV18 and TRBJ2-1, reads NAGVMQNPRHLVRRRGQEARLRCSPMKGHSHVYWYRQLPEEGLKFMVYLQKENIIDESGMPKERFSAEFPKEGPSILRIQQVVRGDSAAYFCASSPPTGNEQFFGPGTRLTVL.

This sequence joins TRBV6-1 and TRBJ2-7, with D possibly matching TRBD1 (5 bases). Germline CDR1 reads MNHNS; CDR2 reads SASEGT. V lost 1 base and J 0 bases, leaving 10 bases between the germline ends. This CDR3 region has 15 residues. CDR3 nucleotides: TGTGCCAGCAGTGAAGGTTTAGACAGCTCCTACGAGCAGTACTTC. It codes for CASSEGLDSSYEQYF.

This chain links TRBV19 with TRBJ1-4; 7 bases are shared with TRBD1. The CDR3 contains 13 residues. J lost 4 bases, V lost 11 bases, and 7 bases had no gene match. CDR1 LNHDA and CDR2 SQIVND come from the germline V gene (reference sequence). CDR3: CAVTDRDNEKLFF. In DNA form, the CDR3 reads TGTGCCGTCACCGACAGGGATAATGAAAAACTGTTTTTT. The entire variable domain, with the rest obtained from reference TRBV19 and TRBJ1-4, is as follows: DGGITQSPKYLFRKEGQNVTLSCEQNLNHDAMYWYRQDPGQGLRLIYYSQIVNDFQKGDIAEGYSVSREKKESFPLTVTSAQKNPTAFYLCAVTDRDNEKLFFGSGTQLSVL.

This chain links TRBV6-1 with TRBJ2-1; D possibly corresponds to TRBD2 (6 bases). The CDR3 extends over 14 amino acids. Germline CDR1 reads MNHNS; CDR2 reads SASEGT. Trimming removed 4 bases from V and 9 bases from J, with 16 bases in between. The CDR3 region is CASSAPSGGTEQFF. The CDR3 region has the DNA TGTGCCAGCAGTGCCCCCTCCGGGGGTACTGAGCAGTTCTTC.